The sequence of this T cell receptor (beta chain) was determined in a study of T cells after yellow fever vaccination. V lost 1 base, J lost 7 bases, and 11 bases lay in between. The CDR3 contains 14 residues. TCRdb reanalysed the 5' RACE reads using MiXCR and keeps one entry per CDR3 protein. In the table there are about 330,000 distinct CDR3 sequences, roughly 4.3% of which are singletons. The V gene is TRBV12-3 or TRBV12-4, the J gene TRBJ1-5; maybe TRBD1 (5 bases). The specimen was PBMCs, collected 5 days after the yellow fever booster vaccination. This TCR came from a man in his late teens or twenties who received the YFV17D yellow fever vaccine. The CDR3 sequence: CASSLGAGWQPQHF. CDR3 coding DNA: TGTGCCAGCAGTTTAGGGGCAGGGTGGCAGCCCCAGCATTTT.